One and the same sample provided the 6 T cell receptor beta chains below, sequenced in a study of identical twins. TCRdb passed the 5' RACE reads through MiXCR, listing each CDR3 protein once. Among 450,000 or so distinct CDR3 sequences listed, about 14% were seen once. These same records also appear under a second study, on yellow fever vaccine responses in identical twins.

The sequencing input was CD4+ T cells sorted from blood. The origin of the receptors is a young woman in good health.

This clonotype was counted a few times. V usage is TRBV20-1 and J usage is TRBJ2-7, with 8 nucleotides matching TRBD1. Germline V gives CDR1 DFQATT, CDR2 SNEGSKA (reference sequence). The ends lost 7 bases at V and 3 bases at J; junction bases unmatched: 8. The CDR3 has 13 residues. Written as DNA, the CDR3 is TGCAGTGTCCGCAGGGGGCTGGTCTACGAGCAGTACTTC. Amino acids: CSVRRGLVYEQYF.

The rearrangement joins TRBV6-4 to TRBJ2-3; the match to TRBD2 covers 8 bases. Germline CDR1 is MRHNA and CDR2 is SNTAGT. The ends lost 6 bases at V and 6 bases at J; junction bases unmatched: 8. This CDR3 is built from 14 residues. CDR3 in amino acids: CASSGGASRDTQYF. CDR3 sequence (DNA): TGTGCCAGCAGCGGGGGGGCCTCCCGCGATACGCAGTATTTT.

The CDR3 is CSVDVTGASYEQYF. CDR3 sequence (DNA): TGCAGCGTTGACGTCACAGGGGCCTCCTACGAGCAGTACTTC. The genes are TRBV29-1 and TRBJ2-7, with 7 positions matching TRBD1. The length of the CDR3 is 14 residues. Germline trimming cut 3 bases from V and 0 bases from J; bases unmatched to any gene: 5. The germline V gene has CDR1 SQVTM and CDR2 ANQGSEA.

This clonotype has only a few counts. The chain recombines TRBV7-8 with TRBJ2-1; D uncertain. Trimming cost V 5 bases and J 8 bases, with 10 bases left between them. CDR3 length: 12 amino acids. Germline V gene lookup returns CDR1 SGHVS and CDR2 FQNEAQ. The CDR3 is CASSPFFYEQFF. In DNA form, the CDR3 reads TGTGCCAGCAGCCCCTTCTTCTATGAGCAGTTCTTC.

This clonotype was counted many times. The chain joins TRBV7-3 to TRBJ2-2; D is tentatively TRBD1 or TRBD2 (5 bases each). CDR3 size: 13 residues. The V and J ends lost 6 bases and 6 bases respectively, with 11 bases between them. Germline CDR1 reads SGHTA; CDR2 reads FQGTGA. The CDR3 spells CASSPQGPGELFF. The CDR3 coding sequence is TGTGCCAGCAGTCCCCAGGGACCCGGGGAGCTGTTTTTT. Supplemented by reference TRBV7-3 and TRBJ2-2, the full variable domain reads GAGVSQTPSNKVTEKGKYVELRCDPISGHTALYWYRQSLGQGPEFLIYFQGTGAADDSGLPNDRFFAVRPEGSVSTLKIQRTERGDSAVYLCASSPQGPGELFFGEGSRLTVL.

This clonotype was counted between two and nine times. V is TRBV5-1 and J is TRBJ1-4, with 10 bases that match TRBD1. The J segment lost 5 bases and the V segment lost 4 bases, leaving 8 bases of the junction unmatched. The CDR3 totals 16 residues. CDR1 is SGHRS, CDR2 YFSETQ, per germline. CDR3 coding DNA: TGCGCCAGCAGCGCAGGACAGGGGGAGGTGAATGAAAAACTGTTTTTT. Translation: CASSAGQGEVNEKLFF.